A few counts support the clone carrying this TCR beta chain. What it binds is unknown. The data were taken from a study of T-cell memory formation after mild COVID-19. This CDR3 has 17 amino acids. Germline CDR1 MNHEY, CDR2 SVGAGI. V lost 0 bases, J lost 3 bases, and 18 bases lay in between. TCR alpha and TCR beta cDNA libraries with sample barcodes and UMIs came from 5'RACE using constant-segment primers. TCRdb reanalysed the 5' RACE reads using MiXCR and keeps one entry per CDR3 protein. The sample lists approximately 570,000 distinct CDR3 sequences, more than 15% occurring once. Whole-study findings and limits: Later expanders leaned toward CD4+, whereas clones contracting from day 15 to 85 were balanced CD4/CD8. In pre-infection memory, a portion of responding clones appeared, which suggested that cross-reactive memory joined.

The sample taken for sequencing was PBMCs or a T cell subset sorted from them (not recorded which). V gene TRBV6-5 combines with J gene TRBJ2-7, with D unclear. This receptor was taken from an adult woman who had mild COVID-19 (a few samples of this study predate the infection). Cell type and time point are not known. In nucleotides, the CDR3 is TGTGCCAGCAGTTACTCCCTTTCCATATACAAATACTACGAGCAGTACTTC. Translating it yields CASSYSLSIYKYYEQYF.